This TCR beta chain was sequenced in a study of chemoradiotherapy in HPV16-positive cancers. Regarding this clone: What it binds is not known.

V was clipped by 5 bases and J by 3 bases; unmatched bases: 17. Per germline, CDR1 PRHDT and CDR2 FYEKMQ (reference sequence). The CDR3 runs 18 residues. Findings and caveats of the study: Candidate HPV-specific clones and E7-related TCR motifs grew in tumor during treatment.

Using immunoSEQ multiplex PCR, the repertoire was profiled, and TCRdb retains in-frame clones only, with some absent. The sample has more than 9,500 clones; about three quarters are singletons. The sample was gathered from a patient who underwent chemoradiotherapy. The J gene is TRBJ1-1, the V gene TRBV13; TRBD1 matches 8 bases. This clonotype was sampled from a human donor with HPV-associated anogenital cancer. The CDR3 is CASSRSTGGDSAYTEAFF. The CDR3 coding sequence is TGTGCCAGCAGCAGATCTACAGGGGGTGATTCGGCTTACACTGAAGCTTTCTTT.